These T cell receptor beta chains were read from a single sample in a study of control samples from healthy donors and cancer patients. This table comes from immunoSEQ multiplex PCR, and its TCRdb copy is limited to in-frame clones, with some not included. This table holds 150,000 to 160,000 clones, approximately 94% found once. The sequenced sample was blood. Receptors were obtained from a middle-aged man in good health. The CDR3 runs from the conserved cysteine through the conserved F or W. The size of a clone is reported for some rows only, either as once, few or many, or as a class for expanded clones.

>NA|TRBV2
CASGTRIQETQYF
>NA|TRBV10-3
CAISYGHTNTEAFF
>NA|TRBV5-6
CASTSVLQQGAHYGYTF
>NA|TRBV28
CASSISGTGLAPLHF
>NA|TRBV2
CASSGTGVQPQHF
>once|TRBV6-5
CASTPNGWEQYF
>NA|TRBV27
CASSPRLAGQETQYF
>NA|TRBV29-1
CSAYRVSTEAFF
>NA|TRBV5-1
CASSPGANQGGEKLFF
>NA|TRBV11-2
CASSLEGNEQFF
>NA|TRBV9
CASSVGMLNTGELFF
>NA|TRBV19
CASSHGQTNTEAFF
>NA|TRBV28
CASRDQGAYSNQPQHF
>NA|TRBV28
CASSSPTANEKLFF
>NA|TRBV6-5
CASSSSGQGRYGYTF
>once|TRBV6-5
CASRPAGQGVQPQHF
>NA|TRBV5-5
CASSWGPGLSYEQYF
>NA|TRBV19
CASSLTGGSNQPQHF
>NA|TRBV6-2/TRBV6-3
CASSSGLRAYEQYF
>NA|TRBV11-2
CASSLAGLLNTEAFF
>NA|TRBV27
CASSSSFAGYEQYF
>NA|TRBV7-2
CASSLQGRGAEAFF
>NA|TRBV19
CASSINQGYNQPQHF
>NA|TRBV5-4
CASSSGGGSNTGELFF
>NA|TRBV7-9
CASSLLSGDYGYTF
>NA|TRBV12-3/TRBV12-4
CASNPQGGTEAFF
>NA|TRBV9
CASSVVGEGDYGYTF
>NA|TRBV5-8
CASRPAGTGVGNTIYF
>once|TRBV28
CASSSLYATNEKLFF
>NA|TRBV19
CASSIVLGRGTEAFF
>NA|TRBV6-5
CASSHGRSSNQPQHF
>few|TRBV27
CASSLRLAGMVDTQYF
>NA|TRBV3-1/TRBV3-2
CASSRLEINSGNTIYF
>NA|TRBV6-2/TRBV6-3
CASSSLMRAGALDEQYF
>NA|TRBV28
CACSYRDRGNTEAFF
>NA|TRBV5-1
CASSSPGDTQYF
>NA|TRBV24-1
CATSDSGLLKGYTF
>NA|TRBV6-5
CASSSLRGEQYF
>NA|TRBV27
CASSLSGQGIWETQYF
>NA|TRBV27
CASSFGGRQPQHF
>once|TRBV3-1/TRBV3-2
CASRGGGSQNTGELFF